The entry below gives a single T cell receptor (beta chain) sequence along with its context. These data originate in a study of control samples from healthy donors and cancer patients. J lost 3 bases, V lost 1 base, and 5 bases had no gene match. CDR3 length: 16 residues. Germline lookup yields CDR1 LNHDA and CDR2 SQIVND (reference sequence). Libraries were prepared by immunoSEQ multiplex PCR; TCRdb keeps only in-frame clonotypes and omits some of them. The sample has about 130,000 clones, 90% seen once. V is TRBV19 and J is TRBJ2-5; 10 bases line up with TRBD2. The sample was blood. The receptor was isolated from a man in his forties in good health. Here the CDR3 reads CASSIAEAGGKETQYF. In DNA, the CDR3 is TGTGCCAGTAGTATAGCAGAAGCGGGGGGGAAAGAGACCCAGTACTTC. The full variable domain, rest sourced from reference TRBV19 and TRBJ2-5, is DGGITQSPKYLFRKEGQNVTLSCEQNLNHDAMYWYRQDPGQGLRLIYYSQIVNDFQKGDIAEGYSVSREKKESFPLTVTSAQKNPTAFYLCASSIAEAGGKETQYFGPGTRLLVL.